This T cell receptor beta chain was sequenced during a study of human T cells and chemical hapten exposure. Germline lookup yields CDR1 SGHKS and CDR2 YYEKEE (reference sequence). This CDR3 comprises 16 residues. Trimming took 4 bases from V and 7 from J, leaving 18 bases between them. Regarding time point: patch test 2, 6 weeks after DPC sensitization. The treatment: therapeutic diphenylcyclopropenone sensitization with weekly scalp DPC. Venepuncture was done earlier than the placement of each patch test. Total RNA was extracted from unfractionated whole blood. The study's findings and limits: Patch test score rose with PT1 expanded TCR count, significant at thresholds 8, 16 and 32, not 4.

At least ten counts were recorded for this clonotype. Its antigen remains unidentified. Under the authors' procedure: The median was roughly 95,000 TCRs per sample, ranging roughly 20,000 to 750,000. TCRdb reprocessed the RACE reads with MiXCR, giving one entry per CDR3 protein. The V and J calls here are based on TCRdb, not the publication. The profile shows fewer than 85,000 distinct CDR3 sequences, approximately 10% of them singletons. The source was whole blood, collected in connection with sensitization to the hapten diphenylcyclopropenone (DPC). This TCR was sampled from a man between 18 and 35 years old with alopecia areata. Some clones in this sample may be carry-over from other donors' samples. The rearrangement joins TRBV5-5 to TRBJ1-6; no clear D. The CDR3 is CASSLGTDGFNSPLHF. CDR3 bases: TGTGCCAGCAGCCTGGGAACGGACGGGTTCAATTCACCCCTCCACTTT.